The present T cell receptor (beta chain) was sequenced within a study of regulatory T cells in long-lasting Graves disease. Study-wide results and caveats: Persistent Graves' patients possessed reduced TCR diversity relative to recently diagnosed ones. With a small sample size, accuracy may have been reduced.

This clonotype was observed at least ten times. Its antigen is still unknown. Germline V gene sequence: CDR1 MDHEN, CDR2 SYDVKM. This CDR3 has 15 residues. V lost 5 bases, J lost 2 bases, and 7 bases stayed unmatched. Library construction for TCR beta used iRepertoire HTBI primers and Arm-PCR of CDR3 regions. Using its own MiXCR run on the multiplex PCR reads, TCRdb lists one record per CDR3 protein. The repertoire consists of approximately 400,000 distinct CDR3 sequences, with around 16% occurring once and the leading ten covering approximately 21%. Sample time point: newly diagnosed GD, antithyroid drugs for less than 3 months. Extracted RNA from PBMCs served as the source of the TCR library. From an endocrinology department in Xi'an, China, came the patients.

The chain combines TRBV28 with TRBJ2-3; 7 bases align to TRBD1. The source was peripheral blood mononuclear cells (PBMCs), collected at new diagnosis, from a patient treated with antithyroid drugs. The source is a female donor with Graves disease. CDR3 residues: CASSSTGALTDTQYF. CDR3 bases: TGTGCCAGCAGTAGTACAGGGGCCCTCACAGATACGCAGTATTTT. Full variable domain (outside the CDR3, taken from reference TRBV28 and TRBJ2-3): DVKVTQSSRYLVKRTGEKVFLECVQDMDHENMFWYRQDPGLGLRLIYFSYDVKMKEKGDIPEGYSVSREKKERFSLILESASTNQTSMYLCASSSTGALTDTQYFGPGTRLTVL.